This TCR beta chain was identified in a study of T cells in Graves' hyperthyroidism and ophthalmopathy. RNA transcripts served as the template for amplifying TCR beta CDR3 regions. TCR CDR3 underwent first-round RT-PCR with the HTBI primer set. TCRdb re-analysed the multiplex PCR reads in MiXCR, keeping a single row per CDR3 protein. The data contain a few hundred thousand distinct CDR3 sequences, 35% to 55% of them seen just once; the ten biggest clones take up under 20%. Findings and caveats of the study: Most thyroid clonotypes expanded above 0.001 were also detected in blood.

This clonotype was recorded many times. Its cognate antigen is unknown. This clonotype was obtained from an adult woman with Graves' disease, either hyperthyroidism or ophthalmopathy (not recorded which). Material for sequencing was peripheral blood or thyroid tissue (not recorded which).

DNA for the CDR3: TGTGCCAGCAGTCGGGAGGACACCATATATTTT. This sequence encodes CASSREDTIYF. This sequence joins TRBV6-1 and TRBJ1-3; no firm D call. The CDR3 is made up of 11 amino acids. Germline CDR1 is MNHNS and CDR2 is SASEGT. V lost 5 bases and J 8 bases, leaving 7 bases between the germline ends.